This is a list of T cell receptor beta chains from one sample in a study of graft-versus-host responses after intestinal transplantation. Profiling relied on immunoSEQ multiplex PCR, and the TCRdb table lists in-frame clones only, not all of them. The profile shows more than 70,000 clones, around 90% of them singletons. No antigen has been identified for these receptors. The sequences come from unstimulated CD8+ T cells sorted from spleen or lymph node cells, collected before transplant. Receptors originate from a human donor who was the organ donor for an intestinal transplant. Each CDR3 is given with its conserved first and last residue. The D gene is left open where the match is weak. Clone size is shown for a subset of rows, as once, few, many or a class of expanded clone.

J gene: TRBJ2-2; V gene: TRBV13; D gene: TRBD1; clone size: .; CDR3 DNA: TGTGCCAGCAGCTTAGGGACAGGGTCGAACGGGGAGCTGTTTTTT; CDR3 protein: CASSLGTGSNGELFF
J gene: TRBJ2-7; V gene: TRBV9; D gene: TRBD1; clone size: .; CDR3 DNA: TGTGCCAGCAGCCCAGACAGGGGCGAATCCTACGAGCAGTACTTC; CDR3 protein: CASSPDRGESYEQYF
J gene: TRBJ2-6; V gene: TRBV4-2; D gene: .; clone size: .; CDR3 DNA: TGTGCCAGCAGCCAAGATCCTACGGGGGCCAACGTCCTGACTTTC; CDR3 protein: CASSQDPTGANVLTF
J gene: TRBJ2-3; V gene: TRBV10-3; D gene: .; clone size: .; CDR3 DNA: TGTGCCATCAGTGAGTACAGGGAAGATACGCAGTATTTT; CDR3 protein: CAISEYREDTQYF
J gene: TRBJ2-7; V gene: TRBV10-3; D gene: .; clone size: .; CDR3 DNA: TGTGCCATCAGTGACATCAGGGGGGAATCCTACGAGCAGTACTTC; CDR3 protein: CAISDIRGESYEQYF
J gene: TRBJ2-1; V gene: TRBV4-1; D gene: .; clone size: .; CDR3 DNA: TGCGCCAGCAGCCCCGCGAGGGGAGGTGAGCAGTTCTTC; CDR3 protein: CASSPARGGEQFF
J gene: TRBJ2-7; V gene: TRBV28; D gene: TRBD1; clone size: once; CDR3 DNA: TGTGCCAGCAGTTTTCGGGACAGGGGTTCCTACGAGCAGTACTTC; CDR3 protein: CASSFRDRGSYEQYF
J gene: TRBJ2-7; V gene: TRBV7-2; D gene: .; clone size: .; CDR3 DNA: TGTGCCAGCAGCTTAGGACTAGAATCCTACGAGCAGTACTTC; CDR3 protein: CASSLGLESYEQYF
J gene: TRBJ1-4; V gene: TRBV4-3; D gene: .; clone size: once; CDR3 DNA: TGCGCCAGCAGCCAAGATCCTGCGGGGGCCGATGAAAAACTGTTTTTT; CDR3 protein: CASSQDPAGADEKLFF
J gene: TRBJ2-7; V gene: TRBV4-2; D gene: .; clone size: .; CDR3 DNA: TGTGCCAGCAGCCCTTTTGAGGGCTGGGCCTACGAGCAGTACTTC; CDR3 protein: CASSPFEGWAYEQYF
J gene: TRBJ1-1; V gene: TRBV19; D gene: .; clone size: .; CDR3 DNA: TGTGCCAGTAACCAGTTCCTTGACACTGAAGCTTTCTTT; CDR3 protein: CASNQFLDTEAFF
J gene: TRBJ1-2; V gene: TRBV7-9; D gene: TRBD1; clone size: .; CDR3 DNA: TGTGCCAGCAGCCCCCTCATTCCCGGGACAGCTAACTATGGCTACACCTTC; CDR3 protein: CASSPLIPGTANYGYTF
J gene: TRBJ1-5; V gene: TRBV28; D gene: TRBD1; clone size: .; CDR3 DNA: TGTGCCAGCAGTTCGGGACAGGAGGGGGATCAGCCCCAGCATTTT; CDR3 protein: CASSSGQEGDQPQHF
J gene: TRBJ1-1; V gene: TRBV29-1; D gene: .; clone size: .; CDR3 DNA: TGCAGCGCGTCAACGGTCCTTGACACTGAAGCTTTCTTT; CDR3 protein: CSASTVLDTEAFF
J gene: TRBJ2-7; V gene: TRBV5-1; D gene: TRBD2; clone size: .; CDR3 DNA: TGCGCCAGCAGCTTGGCATCGACCACTACTAGCGGGGGTTACGAGCAGTACTTC; CDR3 protein: CASSLASTTTSGGYEQYF
J gene: TRBJ1-6; V gene: TRBV7-2; D gene: TRBD1; clone size: .; CDR3 DNA: TGTGCCAGCAGACCCGGACAGGGTGCCTCACCCCTCCACTTT; CDR3 protein: CASRPGQGASPLHF
J gene: TRBJ1-1; V gene: TRBV7-9; D gene: TRBD1; clone size: few; CDR3 DNA: TGTGCCAGCAGCTTAGCCGGGACAGGGAACACTGAAGCTTTCTTT; CDR3 protein: CASSLAGTGNTEAFF
J gene: TRBJ2-7; V gene: TRBV9; D gene: .; clone size: .; CDR3 DNA: TGTGCCAGCAGTCCGGGGACACCGTACGAGCAGTACTTC; CDR3 protein: CASSPGTPYEQYF
J gene: TRBJ1-1; V gene: TRBV7-4; D gene: TRBD1; clone size: .; CDR3 DNA: TGTGCCAGCAGCCGAACGGGACAGGCTGACACTGAAGCTTTCTTT; CDR3 protein: CASSRTGQADTEAFF
J gene: TRBJ2-1; V gene: TRBV20-1; D gene: .; clone size: .; CDR3 DNA: TGCAGTGCGGGGCACAATGAGCAGTTCTTC; CDR3 protein: CSAGHNEQFF
J gene: TRBJ2-1; V gene: TRBV19; D gene: TRBD2; clone size: .; CDR3 DNA: TGTGCCAGTAGTATTGCGGGGGGGATGGACTCCTACAATGAGCAGTTCTTC; CDR3 protein: CASSIAGGMDSYNEQFF
J gene: TRBJ2-7; V gene: TRBV27; D gene: .; clone size: .; CDR3 DNA: TGTGCCAGCAGTTGGGGCCTGGGCCACGAGCAGTACTTC; CDR3 protein: CASSWGLGHEQYF
J gene: TRBJ2-7; V gene: TRBV18; D gene: .; clone size: .; CDR3 DNA: TGTGCCAGCTCACCACTCCCGACAGGAATCTCCTACGAGCAGTACTTC; CDR3 protein: CASSPLPTGISYEQYF